The T cell receptor (beta chain) under discussion was sequenced for a study of blood T cell repertoires in COVID-19. Study in general: The samples span acute and convalescent COVID-19 from the United States, Italy and Spain. T cells, B-cell-depleted T cells, or PBMCs supplied cDNA or gDNA.

V dropped 0 bases and J dropped 4 bases, with 11 bases sitting between them. CDR1 GTSNPN and CDR2 SVGIG come from the germline V gene (reference sequence). The CDR3 contains 14 residues. In the original analysis: Reference gene primer amplification gave nucleated cell count estimates. TCRdb keeps only in-frame clones here, not all; method: immunoSEQ multiplex PCR. D and trimming were read from the DNA, whereas the V and J calls and clone size are those reported in that table. This sample carries some 210,000 clones, 65% to 85% of them seen once, and the ten largest clones take less than 3.5%. Specimen: peripheral blood. The chain uses TRBV30 and TRBJ2-3, with a weak D call TRBD2 (7 bases). The receptor was isolated from a man aged 50-59 years with active or convalescent COVID-19. CDR3 DNA: TGTGCCTGGAGTGTAAGGGGGGGCGCAGATACGCAGTATTTT. Translated: CAWSVRGGADTQYF.